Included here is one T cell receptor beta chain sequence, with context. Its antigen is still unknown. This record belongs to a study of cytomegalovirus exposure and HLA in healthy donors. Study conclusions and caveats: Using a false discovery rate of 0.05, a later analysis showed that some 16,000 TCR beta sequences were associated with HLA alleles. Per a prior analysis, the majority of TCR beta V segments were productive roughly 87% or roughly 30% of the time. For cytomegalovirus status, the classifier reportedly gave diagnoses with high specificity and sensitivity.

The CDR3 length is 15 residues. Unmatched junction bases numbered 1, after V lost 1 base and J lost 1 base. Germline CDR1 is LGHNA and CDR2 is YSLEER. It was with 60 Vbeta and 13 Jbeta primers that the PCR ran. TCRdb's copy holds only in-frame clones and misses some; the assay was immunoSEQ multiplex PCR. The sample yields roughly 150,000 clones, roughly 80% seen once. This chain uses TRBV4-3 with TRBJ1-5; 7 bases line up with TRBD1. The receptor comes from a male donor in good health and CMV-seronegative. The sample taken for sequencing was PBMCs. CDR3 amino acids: CASSQVRGSNQPQHF. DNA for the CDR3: TGCGCCAGCAGCCAAGTCAGGGGGAGCAATCAGCCCCAGCATTTT.